Detailed here is one T cell receptor (beta chain). The target antigen is unknown. These data belong to a study of cytomegalovirus exposure and HLA in healthy donors. Study context: A subsequent analysis reported that the roughly 120 validation repertoires were produced on the same platform that had also been used for the roughly 670 first-cohort repertoires. Study conclusions and caveats: Investigators reported 150 to 200 TCR beta chains as tied to cytomegalovirus.

The protocol was immunoSEQ multiplex PCR, while the TCRdb copy is restricted to in-frame clones and leaves out a portion. Altogether fewer than 300,000 clones are present, 88% being singletons, with the ten largest covering roughly 0.93%. CDR1 SNHLY and CDR2 FYNNEI come from the germline V gene. The CDR3 consists of 14 residues. The V end lost 6 bases, the J end lost 6 bases, and 18 bases lay between the germline ends. This TCR came from a woman between 18 and 29 years old in good health and CMV-seronegative. The sample was PBMCs. The V gene is TRBV2, the J gene TRBJ2-7; a possible D gene is TRBD2 (6 bases). Written as DNA, the CDR3 is TGTGCCAGCAGGCGGGACGGGGAACGTCGCGAGCAGTACTTC. Amino acid sequence: CASRRDGERREQYF. Together with reference TRBV2 and TRBJ2-7, the CDR3 gives the full variable domain: EPEVTQTPSHQVTQMGQEVILRCVPISNHLYFYWYRQILGQKVEFLVSFYNNEISEKSEIFDDQFSVERPDGSNFTLKIRSTKLEDSAMYFCASRRDGERREQYFGPGTRLTVT.